The 29 T cell receptor beta chains presented below share a single source sample, sequenced in a study of blood T cell repertoires in COVID-19. Profiling relied on immunoSEQ multiplex PCR, and the TCRdb table lists in-frame clones only, not all of them. The sample holds a few hundred thousand clones; approximately 82% are singletons and the top ten take approximately 1.3%. Material: peripheral blood. The receptors come from a woman aged 40 to 50 who had recovered from COVID-19.

This clone is a singleton in its sample. The chain uses TRBV6-2 or TRBV6-3 and TRBJ2-1; TRBD2 matches at 9 bases. Trimming removed 0 bases from V and 2 bases from J; junction bases left unmatched: 11. CDR1 MNHEY and CDR2 SVGEGT come from the germline V gene. This CDR3 has 19 amino acids. The CDR3 DNA follows: TGTGCCAGCAGTTACTCCATCCTCGCGGGGGGGCCTCCCTACAATGAGCAGTTCTTC. Translated, it gives CASSYSILAGGPPYNEQFF.

This clone appeared a single time. V gene TRBV7-8 combines with J gene TRBJ2-1; a possible D gene is TRBD1 (6 bases). Germline-derived CDR1 and CDR2 are SGHVS and FQNEAQ. The V end lost 1 base, the J end lost 9 bases, and 16 bases lay between the germline ends. The CDR3 is made up of 15 amino acids. The CDR3 here is CASSLVSTGNGEQFF. The DNA for the CDR3 is TGTGCCAGCAGCTTAGTTTCCACAGGGAACGGTGAGCAGTTCTTC. Complete variable domain (other parts from reference TRBV7-8 and TRBJ2-1): GAGVSQSPRYKVAKRGQDVALRCDPISGHVSLFWYQQALGQGPEFLTYFQNEAQLDKSGLPSDRFFAERPEGSVSTLKIQRTQQEDSAVYLCASSLVSTGNGEQFFGPGTRLTVL.

V is TRBV10-2 and J is TRBJ2-1; TRBD2 aligns across 8 bases. The germline V gene has CDR1 WSHSY and CDR2 SAAADI. Trimming removed 6 bases from V and 1 base from J; junction bases left unmatched: 8. The CDR3 contains 16 residues. CDR3 region: CASSDVRGGSYNEQFF. The CDR3 DNA sequence: TGCGCCAGCAGCGACGTTCGGGGGGGATCCTACAATGAGCAGTTCTTC.

The rearrangement joins TRBV24-1 to TRBJ2-7, with 8 bases identical to TRBD2. CDR3 length: 13 amino acids. Trimming removed 3 bases from V and 6 bases from J; junction bases left unmatched: 3. Germline CDR1 KGHDR, CDR2 SFDVKD. CDR3 protein: CATSDPGTSEQYF. In DNA form, the CDR3 reads TGTGCCACCAGTGATCCCGGGACTAGCGAGCAGTACTTC.

This sequence joins TRBV2 and TRBJ2-1; D not resolved. Trimming pared 5 bases from V and 5 bases from J, leaving 13 bases between. The germline CDR1 and CDR2 sequences are SNHLY and FYNNEI. The CDR3 extends over 14 amino acids. The CDR3 DNA sequence: TGTGCCAGCAGTCCCCTCTCGGTAAACAATGAGCAGTTCTTC. Translated, it gives CASSPLSVNNEQFF.

V usage is TRBV5-1 and J usage is TRBJ2-1; 7 nucleotides agree with TRBD1. The CDR3 covers 14 residues. Germline V lookup: CDR1 SGHRS, CDR2 YFSETQ. V trimming: 0 bases; J trimming: 16 bases; junction bases outside the gene matches: 13. The CDR3 protein is CASSLVPADRERFF. In nucleotides, the CDR3 is TGCGCCAGCAGCTTGGTCCCGGCTGACAGGGAACGTTTCTTC.

V and J are TRBV7-9 and TRBJ1-1; D might be TRBD1 (6 bases). V lost 5 bases to trimming and J lost 4 bases, with 23 bases between them. The CDR3 sequence is 17 residues long. Germline V gene data show CDR1 as SEHNR and CDR2 as FQNEAQ (reference sequence). The CDR3 protein is CASSAKWGQGSSTEAFF. The CDR3 DNA follows: TGTGCCAGCAGCGCTAAATGGGGGCAGGGGAGTAGCACTGAAGCTTTCTTT.

This chain links TRBV4-3 with TRBJ2-3, with 10 bases fitting TRBD2. The ends lost 1 base at V and 4 bases at J; junction bases unmatched: 5. The CDR3 runs 16 residues. In germline, CDR1 is LGHNA, CDR2 YSLEER. The CDR3 region is CASSQVSSGGSDTQYF. The CDR3, as DNA: TGCGCCAGCAGCCAAGTTTCTAGCGGGGGCTCAGATACGCAGTATTTT.

This chain uses TRBV6-5 with TRBJ2-3, with 7 bases matching TRBD2. The CDR3 covers 14 residues. With V trimmed by 6 bases and J by 3 bases, 6 bases remained unmatched. The germline gives CDR1 MNHEY, CDR2 SVGAGI. CDR3 sequence reads: CASRRGILTDTQYF. The DNA for the CDR3 is TGTGCCAGCAGGCGGGGGATTCTGACAGATACGCAGTATTTT.

This clone was seen just once. The chain has TRBV11-1 and TRBJ1-1; a possible D gene is TRBD1 (6 bases). CDR3 size: 13 residues. Germline V gene data show CDR1 as SGHAT and CDR2 as FQDESV (reference sequence). Trimming took 5 bases from V and 3 from J, leaving 10 bases between them. CDR3 sequence: CASSIQGDTEAFF. For the CDR3, the DNA is TGTGCCAGCAGCATACAGGGAGACACTGAAGCTTTCTTT.

This rearrangement joins TRBV13 to TRBJ2-5; D may be TRBD2 (6 bases). CDR3 length: 14 amino acids. The germline gives CDR1 PRHDT, CDR2 FYEKMQ (reference sequence). The V gene lost 4 bases and the J gene lost 5 bases, with 14 bases spanning the gap. The DNA of the CDR3 is TGTGCCAGCAGCTCCACGGGGGTCGGGGAGACCCAGTACTTC. This encodes CASSSTGVGETQYF.

The chain uses TRBV6-1 and TRBJ1-1, with D perhaps TRBD1 (5 bases). Germline V CDR1 and CDR2: MNHNS, SASEGT. The CDR3 is 20 residues long. V was clipped by 4 bases and J by 2 bases, with 29 bases between them. CDR3 sequence (DNA): TGTGCCAGCAGTGCATACAACGCCGGGGGACTAGGACAAGATAACACTGAAGCTTTCTTT. Its translation is CASSAYNAGGLGQDNTEAFF.

The V and J genes are TRBV9 and TRBJ2-7, with D perhaps TRBD1 (6 bases). Germline CDR1 and CDR2: SGDLS and YYNGEE. The CDR3 covers 14 residues. V shed 0 bases and J shed 2 bases, with 9 bases lying between them. CDR3 DNA: TGTGCCAGCAGCGTAGATTACAGGGCCTACGAGCAGTACTTC. Translated: CASSVDYRAYEQYF.

V is TRBV10-3 and J is TRBJ2-5, with 7 nucleotides matching TRBD1. Losses at the gene ends were 6 bases for V and 2 bases for J; bases not matched to a gene: 9. CDR3 length: 15 residues. The germline V gene encodes CDR1 ENHRY and CDR2 SYGVKD. In DNA form, the CDR3 reads TGTGCCATCAGCGGGGACAGAGGGGCGCAAGAGACCCAGTACTTC. It is translated as CAISGDRGAQETQYF.

A few counts support this clone. Other nucleotide sequences in the sample specify the same CDR3. V usage is TRBV5-4 and J usage is TRBJ1-2; D ambiguous. The V end was cut by 0 bases, the J end by 2 bases, with 5 bases between. This CDR3 has 13 amino acids. Germline V gene lookup returns CDR1 SGHNT and CDR2 YYREEE (reference sequence). CDR3 bases: TGTGCCAGCAGCTTGGACAGCAACTATGGCTACACCTTC. This sequence encodes CASSLDSNYGYTF.

In DNA form, the CDR3 reads TGTGCCACCAGTGATCCTGGGACAGTGGGGAATGAGCAGTTCTTC. Encoded protein: CATSDPGTVGNEQFF. The chain has TRBV24-1 and TRBJ2-1, with TRBD1 identical over 7 bases. CDR3 length: 15 residues. Germline V gene sequence: CDR1 KGHDR, CDR2 SFDVKD. J lost 7 bases, V lost 3 bases, and 8 bases had no gene match.

In this sample, this clone turned up a few times. The chain couples TRBV5-4 to TRBJ2-7; no clear D gene. The CDR3 is 13 residues long. The V end was cut by 4 bases, the J end by 3 bases, with 11 bases between. Germline CDR1 SGHNT, CDR2 YYREEE (reference sequence). The CDR3 nucleotides are TGTGCCAGCAGCCGCGGTCTAGTCTACGAGCAGTACTTC. The encoded protein is CASSRGLVYEQYF.

The CDR3 protein is CASTPDAQGPGELFF. For the CDR3, the DNA is TGTGCCAGCACTCCGGACGCACAGGGCCCCGGGGAGCTGTTTTTT. The V call is TRBV2, the J call TRBJ2-2, with D perhaps TRBD1 (6 bases). Per germline, CDR1 SNHLY and CDR2 FYNNEI. V gave up 7 bases and J gave up 6 bases, with 18 bases separating them. The CDR3 covers 15 residues.

V is TRBV5-4 and J is TRBJ1-1; D unclear. The V gene's germline CDR1 is SGHNT and CDR2 YYREEE (reference sequence). V was cut by 0 bases and J by 5 bases, with 8 bases left in between. This CDR3 comprises 13 residues. Here the CDR3 DNA reads TGTGCCAGCAGCTTGGCCCCGGAGACTGAAGCTTTCTTT. It translates to CASSLAPETEAFF.

The gene calls are TRBV6-5 and TRBJ1-5, with a possible D match to TRBD1 (6 bases). Trimming pared 6 bases from V and 5 bases from J, leaving 11 bases between. CDR1 and CDR2 (germline): MNHEY, SVGAGI. This CDR3 comprises 13 residues. Here the CDR3 DNA reads TGTGCCAGCAGCCGGGACACAGATCAGCCCCAGCATTTT. Translating it yields CASSRDTDQPQHF.

The rearrangement uses TRBV6-2 or TRBV6-3 and TRBJ1-5, with D perhaps TRBD1 (6 bases). This CDR3 comprises 16 residues. V lost 2 bases and J 4 bases, leaving 15 bases between the germline ends. Per germline, CDR1 MNHEY and CDR2 SVGEGT. The CDR3, as DNA: TGTGCCAGCAGTTACGGGGGCCCGCCCGCTAATCAGCCCCAGCATTTT. Translated, it gives CASSYGGPPANQPQHF.

The chain recombines TRBV21-1 with TRBJ1-2; TRBD1 reflects the table's D call only, with no check against the DNA. TRBV21-1 is a listed pseudogene. The CDR3 contains 16 residues. CDR3 amino acids: CASSNEMPGPSYGYTF. The CDR3 bases are TGTGCCAGCAGCAATGAAATGCCAGGGCCCTCCTATGGCTACACCTTC.

The rearrangement uses TRBV11-3 and TRBJ2-3; 13 bases map to TRBD2. The CDR3 runs to 17 residues. Germline CDR1 reads SGHNT; CDR2 reads YENEEA. J gave up 4 bases and V 2 bases, and 6 bases lay outside the gene matches. The CDR3 sequence is CASSLQLAGGPADTQYF. CDR3 in DNA: TGTGCCAGCAGCTTACAACTAGCGGGGGGGCCAGCAGATACGCAGTATTTT. Complete variable domain (other parts from reference TRBV11-3 and TRBJ2-3): EAGVVQSPRYKIIEKKQPVAFWCNPISGHNTLYWYLQNLGQGPELLIRYENEEAVDDSQLPKDRFSAERLKGVDSTLKIQPAELGDSAVYLCASSLQLAGGPADTQYFGPGTRLTVL.

The chain couples TRBV3-1 (or the pseudogene TRBV3-2) to TRBJ1-1; possibly TRBD1 for D (6 bases). Germline loops: CDR1 LGHDT, CDR2 YNNKEL (reference sequence). The ends were cut back, 0 bases at V and 5 bases at J, with 10 bases in the middle. This CDR3 has 14 residues. CDR3 sequence (DNA): TGTGCCAGCAGCCAAGAAGGTGGACAGACTGAAGCTTTCTTT. It specifies CASSQEGGQTEAFF.

J is TRBJ2-1 and V is TRBV5-8; 11 bases are a match to TRBD2. Per germline, CDR1 SGHTS and CDR2 YDEGEE. V trimming: 3 bases; J trimming: 4 bases; junction bases outside the gene matches: 9. This CDR3 is 17 amino acids long. The CDR3 DNA follows: TGTGCCAGCAGCTCCCCGGGGACTAGCGGTCCATACAATGAGCAGTTCTTC. It codes for CASSSPGTSGPYNEQFF.

The chain uses TRBV28 and TRBJ2-2; D is uncertain. The CDR3 consists of 13 residues. V was trimmed by 6 bases and J by 5 bases, leaving 10 bases between them. Germline values: CDR1 MDHEN, CDR2 SYDVKM. CDR3 loop: CASSPVLTGELFF. CDR3 nucleotide sequence: TGTGCCAGCAGCCCGGTCCTGACCGGGGAGCTGTTTTTT.

CDR3 in amino acids: CASSTDRGSTEAFF. The CDR3 DNA is TGTGCCAGTAGTACCGACAGGGGGAGCACTGAAGCTTTCTTT. The chain is built from TRBV19 and TRBJ1-1, with 9 nucleotides matching TRBD1. The V gene end was trimmed by 4 bases and the J gene end by 4 bases; junction bases not matched to a gene: 4. The CDR3 is 14 residues long. Germline lookup yields CDR1 LNHDA and CDR2 SQIVND (reference sequence).

The gene calls are TRBV4-1 and TRBJ1-2; a weak D match, TRBD1 (5 bases). The CDR3 runs to 15 residues. CDR1 MGHRA and CDR2 YSYEKL come from the germline V gene. The germline V and J ends were trimmed by 0 bases and 2 bases, with 10 bases remaining between them. The CDR3 bases are TGCGCCAGCAGCCAAGACTCGGGGGACAACTATGGCTACACCTTC. Its translation is CASSQDSGDNYGYTF.

The chain joins TRBV11-2 to TRBJ2-1, with 10 bases lining up with TRBD2. V was clipped by 5 bases and J by 8 bases; unmatched bases: 9. This CDR3 has 15 amino acids. Germline values: CDR1 SGHAT, CDR2 FQNNGV. CDR3: CASSQAVAGGDEQFF. Written as DNA, the CDR3 is TGTGCCAGCAGCCAAGCCGTAGCGGGGGGCGATGAGCAGTTCTTC.